These T cell receptor beta chains were read from a single sample in a study of blood T cell repertoires in COVID-19. The assay was immunoSEQ multiplex PCR, and TCRdb's table has in-frame clones only and misses some. This sample yields about 180,000 clones, of which around 85% are seen a single time; approximately 6.2% belongs to the top ten. The specimen sequenced was PBMCs or T cells enriched from blood (not recorded which). These TCRs come from a man aged 40-49 years who had recovered from COVID-19. The CDR3 runs from the conserved cysteine through the conserved F or W. The D gene is left open where the match is weak. A clone size is listed for some rows: how often the clone was seen (once, few, many), or a class if it is expanded.

v_call: TRBV2
d_call: TRBD1
clone_size: .
j_call: TRBJ1-4
cdr3_aa: CASSEGTANEKLFF
cdr3_nt: TGTGCCAGCAGTGAGGGGACAGCAAATGAAAAACTGTTTTTT

v_call: TRBV7-6
d_call: .
clone_size: once
j_call: TRBJ1-1
cdr3_aa: CASSIVVGAEAFF
cdr3_nt: TGTGCCAGCAGCATAGTCGTCGGGGCTGAAGCTTTCTTT

v_call: TRBV9
d_call: .
clone_size: .
j_call: TRBJ2-2
cdr3_aa: CASSVGQGTTGELFF
cdr3_nt: TGTGCCAGCAGCGTAGGCCAGGGGACGACCGGGGAGCTGTTTTTT

v_call: TRBV2
d_call: .
clone_size: .
j_call: TRBJ2-1
cdr3_aa: CASSVSGFYNEQFF
cdr3_nt: TGTGCCAGCAGTGTGTCAGGATTTTACAATGAGCAGTTCTTC

v_call: TRBV3-1/TRBV3-2
d_call: TRBD1
clone_size: .
j_call: TRBJ2-3
cdr3_aa: CASSQGLGTGVGNTQYF
cdr3_nt: TGTGCCAGCAGCCAAGGGTTGGGGACAGGGGTTGGAAATACGCAGTATTTT

v_call: TRBV28
d_call: .
clone_size: .
j_call: TRBJ1-2
cdr3_aa: CASSLTQGSSYGYTF
cdr3_nt: TGTGCCAGCAGTTTAACCCAGGGATCTTCGTATGGCTACACCTTC

v_call: TRBV24-1
d_call: TRBD1
clone_size: .
j_call: TRBJ1-1
cdr3_aa: CATSAAGTGGPNEAFF
cdr3_nt: TGTGCCACCAGTGCCGCAGGGACAGGGGGGCCGAATGAAGCTTTCTTT

v_call: TRBV28
d_call: .
clone_size: .
j_call: TRBJ1-1
cdr3_aa: CASNPGGGVEIEAFF
cdr3_nt: TGTGCCAGCAACCCCGGGGGGGGAGTCGAGATTGAAGCTTTCTTT

v_call: TRBV9
d_call: .
clone_size: .
j_call: TRBJ1-2
cdr3_aa: CASSVPGGGPATYTF
cdr3_nt: TGTGCCAGCAGCGTCCCGGGGGGGGGCCCCGCGACCTACACCTTC

v_call: TRBV5-1
d_call: TRBD1
clone_size: .
j_call: TRBJ1-2
cdr3_aa: CASSGTGTGFGYTF
cdr3_nt: TGCGCCAGCAGCGGAACCGGGACAGGGTTTGGCTACACCTTC

v_call: TRBV11-2
d_call: TRBD1
clone_size: once
j_call: TRBJ1-1
cdr3_aa: CASSLAPGQRTEAFF
cdr3_nt: TGTGCCAGCAGCTTGGCCCCGGGACAGAGGACTGAAGCTTTCTTT

v_call: TRBV30
d_call: TRBD1
clone_size: .
j_call: TRBJ1-4
cdr3_aa: CAWNTGVNEKLFF
cdr3_nt: TGTGCCTGGAATACAGGGGTAAATGAAAAACTGTTTTTT

v_call: TRBV5-6
d_call: .
clone_size: once
j_call: TRBJ2-1
cdr3_aa: CASSLTRRREQFF
cdr3_nt: TGTGCCAGCAGCTTGACTAGAAGGCGTGAGCAGTTCTTC

v_call: TRBV18
d_call: .
clone_size: .
j_call: TRBJ1-3
cdr3_aa: CASSQPGQSSGNTIYF
cdr3_nt: TGTGCCAGCTCTCAACCTGGACAGAGCTCTGGAAACACCATATATTTT

v_call: TRBV10-2
d_call: .
clone_size: .
j_call: TRBJ1-2
cdr3_aa: CASSELGAPVFSPESYGYTF
cdr3_nt: TGCGCCAGCAGTGAGTTAGGGGCCCCGGTATTTAGTCCTGAAAGCTATGGCTACACCTTC

v_call: TRBV3-1/TRBV3-2
d_call: TRBD1
clone_size: .
j_call: TRBJ1-3
cdr3_aa: CASSPLDRGSGNTIYF
cdr3_nt: TGTGCCAGCAGCCCGCTCGACAGGGGTTCTGGAAACACCATATATTTT

v_call: TRBV24-1
d_call: TRBD1
clone_size: .
j_call: TRBJ2-1
cdr3_aa: CATSDATGVESYNEQFF
cdr3_nt: TGTGCCACCAGTGATGCTACAGGGGTCGAATCCTACAATGAGCAGTTCTTC

v_call: TRBV12-3/TRBV12-4
d_call: .
clone_size: .
j_call: TRBJ2-3
cdr3_aa: CASRYTDTQYF
cdr3_nt: TGTGCCAGCAGGTATACAGATACGCAGTATTTT

v_call: TRBV12-5
d_call: .
clone_size: .
j_call: TRBJ2-2
cdr3_aa: CASGLKTAANTGELFF
cdr3_nt: TGTGCTAGTGGTCTGAAGACAGCCGCGAACACCGGGGAGCTGTTTTTT

v_call: TRBV6-1
d_call: .
clone_size: .
j_call: TRBJ2-1
cdr3_aa: CASSDLLRLATFSSYNEQFF
cdr3_nt: TGTGCCAGCAGTGATCTGCTGCGGCTAGCGACTTTCAGCTCCTACAATGAGCAGTTCTTC

v_call: TRBV5-1
d_call: TRBD1
clone_size: .
j_call: TRBJ2-3
cdr3_aa: CASSWVTGASTDTQYF
cdr3_nt: TGCGCCAGCAGCTGGGTGACAGGGGCGAGCACAGATACGCAGTATTTT

v_call: TRBV30
d_call: .
clone_size: .
j_call: TRBJ1-1
cdr3_aa: CAWSLRSGNEAFF
cdr3_nt: TGTGCCTGGAGTCTTCGATCCGGTAATGAAGCTTTCTTT

v_call: TRBV5-4
d_call: .
clone_size: .
j_call: TRBJ2-7
cdr3_aa: CASSLYRGGEQYF
cdr3_nt: TGTGCCAGCAGCTTGTATAGGGGTGGGGAGCAGTACTTC

v_call: TRBV27
d_call: TRBD1
clone_size: .
j_call: TRBJ1-1
cdr3_aa: CASSSFTGTGRTEAFF
cdr3_nt: TGTGCCAGCAGTTCATTCACCGGGACAGGGAGGACTGAAGCTTTCTTT

v_call: TRBV13
d_call: .
clone_size: .
j_call: TRBJ2-3
cdr3_aa: CASSLIAVLDTQYF
cdr3_nt: TGTGCCAGCAGCTTAATAGCGGTACTAGATACGCAGTATTTT

v_call: TRBV30
d_call: .
clone_size: .
j_call: TRBJ2-7
cdr3_aa: CAWSVRYLEQYF
cdr3_nt: TGTGCCTGGAGTGTGAGGTACCTCGAGCAGTACTTC

v_call: TRBV27
d_call: .
clone_size: .
j_call: TRBJ1-2
cdr3_aa: CASSLAGGGVDGYTF
cdr3_nt: TGTGCCAGCAGTTTGGCGGGGGGAGGGGTGGATGGCTACACCTTC

v_call: TRBV19
d_call: .
clone_size: .
j_call: TRBJ1-2
cdr3_aa: CASILDANRDYGYTF
cdr3_nt: TGTGCCAGTATCCTTGACGCAAATCGGGACTATGGCTACACCTTC

v_call: TRBV6-6
d_call: TRBD1
clone_size: .
j_call: TRBJ2-6
cdr3_aa: CASTLQGAYGANVLTF
cdr3_nt: TGTGCCAGCACACTACAGGGGGCGTACGGGGCCAACGTCCTGACTTTC

v_call: TRBV12-3/TRBV12-4
d_call: .
clone_size: .
j_call: TRBJ1-2
cdr3_aa: CASREGTNRGYTF
cdr3_nt: TGTGCCAGCAGAGAAGGGACTAACAGAGGCTACACCTTC

v_call: TRBV9
d_call: .
clone_size: .
j_call: TRBJ2-1
cdr3_aa: CASGGRNEQFF
cdr3_nt: TGTGCCAGCGGAGGGAGGAATGAGCAGTTCTTC

v_call: TRBV6-5
d_call: .
clone_size: few
j_call: TRBJ2-2
cdr3_aa: CASSYEERTGELFF
cdr3_nt: TGTGCCAGCAGTTACGAGGAGAGGACCGGGGAGCTGTTTTTT

v_call: TRBV6-5
d_call: .
clone_size: .
j_call: TRBJ2-3
cdr3_aa: CASTITGDTQYF
cdr3_nt: TGTGCCAGCACCATTACAGGAGATACGCAGTATTTT

v_call: TRBV11-2
d_call: .
clone_size: .
j_call: TRBJ1-1
cdr3_aa: CASSLTGRYTEAFF
cdr3_nt: TGTGCCAGCAGCCTGACAGGACGCTACACTGAAGCTTTCTTT

v_call: TRBV27
d_call: .
clone_size: .
j_call: TRBJ2-1
cdr3_aa: CASSSSVEQFF
cdr3_nt: TGTGCCAGCAGTTCATCCGTCGAGCAGTTCTTC

v_call: TRBV11-2
d_call: .
clone_size: .
j_call: TRBJ1-2
cdr3_aa: CASSPLSEVGYTF
cdr3_nt: TGTGCCAGCAGCCCTCTAAGTGAGGTTGGCTACACCTTC

v_call: TRBV6-5
d_call: .
clone_size: .
j_call: TRBJ2-7
cdr3_aa: CASIGIRDKSYEQYF
cdr3_nt: TGTGCCAGCATTGGAATTCGGGACAAGTCCTACGAGCAGTACTTC

v_call: TRBV30
d_call: .
clone_size: once
j_call: TRBJ1-4
cdr3_aa: CAWGNPGQPAGEKLFF
cdr3_nt: TGTGCCTGGGGCAATCCCGGACAGCCGGCCGGGGAAAAACTGTTTTTT

v_call: TRBV19
d_call: TRBD2
clone_size: few
j_call: TRBJ2-2
cdr3_aa: CASSIRGENTGELFF
cdr3_nt: TGTGCCAGTAGTATACGGGGGGAGAACACCGGGGAGCTGTTTTTT

v_call: TRBV2
d_call: .
clone_size: .
j_call: TRBJ1-4
cdr3_aa: CASSGEDEKLFF
cdr3_nt: TGTGCCAGCTCCGGGGAGGATGAAAAACTGTTTTTT

v_call: TRBV28
d_call: .
clone_size: .
j_call: TRBJ2-2
cdr3_aa: CAGGGHPNTGELFF
cdr3_nt: TGTGCCGGGGGGGGACATCCGAACACCGGGGAGCTGTTTTTT

v_call: TRBV3-1/TRBV3-2
d_call: .
clone_size: .
j_call: TRBJ1-6
cdr3_aa: CASSQRGGGENSPLHF
cdr3_nt: TGTGCCAGCAGCCAAAGGGGCGGGGGCGAAAATTCACCCCTCCACTTT

v_call: TRBV5-6
d_call: .
clone_size: few
j_call: TRBJ1-1
cdr3_aa: CASSFLDREAFF
cdr3_nt: TGTGCCAGCAGCTTCTTAGACAGGGAAGCTTTCTTT

v_call: TRBV3-1/TRBV3-2
d_call: TRBD2
clone_size: once
j_call: TRBJ2-3
cdr3_aa: CASSQRLGGADTQYF
cdr3_nt: TGTGCCAGCAGCCAAAGACTGGGGGGGGCAGATACGCAGTATTTT

v_call: TRBV11-2
d_call: .
clone_size: .
j_call: TRBJ2-4
cdr3_aa: CASSSQGTKNIQYF
cdr3_nt: TGTGCCAGCAGCTCCCAGGGGACCAAAAACATTCAGTACTTC

v_call: TRBV9
d_call: .
clone_size: .
j_call: TRBJ2-4
cdr3_aa: CASSVGAVAKNIQYF
cdr3_nt: TGTGCCAGCAGCGTAGGGGCCGTAGCCAAAAACATTCAGTACTTC

v_call: TRBV3-1/TRBV3-2
d_call: .
clone_size: .
j_call: TRBJ1-1
cdr3_aa: CASSPGTEAFF
cdr3_nt: TGTGCCAGCAGTCCGGGGACTGAAGCTTTCTTT

v_call: TRBV6-5
d_call: .
clone_size: once
j_call: TRBJ1-1
cdr3_aa: CASSYEGGTAFF
cdr3_nt: TGTGCCAGCAGTTACGAGGGGGGGACGGCTTTCTTT

v_call: TRBV5-8
d_call: .
clone_size: .
j_call: TRBJ2-7
cdr3_aa: CASSHFNYEQYF
cdr3_nt: TGTGCCAGCAGCCACTTCAACTACGAGCAGTACTTC

v_call: TRBV28
d_call: .
clone_size: .
j_call: TRBJ2-7
cdr3_aa: CASSLEGYEQYF
cdr3_nt: TGTGCCAGCAGTTTAGAGGGATACGAGCAGTACTTC